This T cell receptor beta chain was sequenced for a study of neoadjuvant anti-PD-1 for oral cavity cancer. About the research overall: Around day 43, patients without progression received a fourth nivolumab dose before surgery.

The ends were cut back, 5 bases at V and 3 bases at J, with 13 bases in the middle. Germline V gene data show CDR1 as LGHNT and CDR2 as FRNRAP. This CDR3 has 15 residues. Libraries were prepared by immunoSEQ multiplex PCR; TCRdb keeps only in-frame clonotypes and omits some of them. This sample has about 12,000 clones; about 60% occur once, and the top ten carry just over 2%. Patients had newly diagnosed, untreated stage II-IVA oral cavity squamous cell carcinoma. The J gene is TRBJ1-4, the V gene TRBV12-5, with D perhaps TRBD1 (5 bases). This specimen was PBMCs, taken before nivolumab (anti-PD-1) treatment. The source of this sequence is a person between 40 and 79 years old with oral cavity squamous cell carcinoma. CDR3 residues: CASGRTGTANEKLFF. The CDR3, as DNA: TGTGCTAGTGGTAGAACCGGGACGGCTAATGAAAAACTGTTTTTT.